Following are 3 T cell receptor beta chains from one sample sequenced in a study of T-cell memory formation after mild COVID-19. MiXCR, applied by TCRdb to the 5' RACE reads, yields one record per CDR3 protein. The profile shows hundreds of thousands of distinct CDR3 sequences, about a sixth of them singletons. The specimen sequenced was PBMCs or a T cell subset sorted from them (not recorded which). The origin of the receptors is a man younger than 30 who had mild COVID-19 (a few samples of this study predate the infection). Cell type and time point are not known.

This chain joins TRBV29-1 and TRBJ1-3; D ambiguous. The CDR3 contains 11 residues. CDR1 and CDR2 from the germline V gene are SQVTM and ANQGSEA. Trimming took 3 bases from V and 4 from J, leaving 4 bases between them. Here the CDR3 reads CSVEGGNTIYF. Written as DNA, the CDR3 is TGCAGCGTTGAGGGCGGAAACACCATATATTTT. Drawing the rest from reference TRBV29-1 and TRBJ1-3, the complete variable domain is SAVISQKPSRDICQRGTSLTIQCQVDSQVTMMFWYRQQPGQSLTLIATANQGSEATYESGFVIDKFPISRPNLTFSTLTVSNMSPEDSSIYLCSVEGGNTIYFGEGSWLTVV.

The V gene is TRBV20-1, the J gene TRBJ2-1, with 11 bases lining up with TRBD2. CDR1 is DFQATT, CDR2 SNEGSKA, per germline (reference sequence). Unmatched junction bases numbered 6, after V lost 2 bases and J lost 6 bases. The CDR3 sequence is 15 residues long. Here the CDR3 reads CSARWGTSGSNEQFF. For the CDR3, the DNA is TGCAGTGCTAGATGGGGGACTAGCGGTTCCAATGAGCAGTTCTTC.

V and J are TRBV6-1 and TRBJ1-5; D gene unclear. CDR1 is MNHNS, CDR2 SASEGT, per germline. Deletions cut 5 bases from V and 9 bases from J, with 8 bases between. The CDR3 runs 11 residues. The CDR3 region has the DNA TGTGCCAGCAGTTGGCGGGGGCCCCAGCATTTT. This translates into CASSWRGPQHF.